The rows below give T cell receptor beta chains drawn from one sample of a study of CD8+ T cells in alopecia areata. Produced via immunoSEQ multiplex PCR; TCRdb's table is partial and in-frame only. The sample consists of about 170,000 clones, 58% of them appearing once. This specimen was CD4+ T cells sorted from blood, taken at approximately week 60, from a patient treated with tofacitinib. The receptors shown here come from a human donor with alopecia areata. The CDR3 runs from the conserved cysteine through the conserved F or W. D genes are given only for firm matches. A row's size may be missing; if present it is once, few, many or a size class.

CASSESGTGGWETQYF,TGTGCCAGCAGTGAATCCGGGACAGGGGGCTGGGAGACCCAGTACTTC,TRBD1,TRBJ2-5,TRBV2,.
CASSRGAGGSDTQYF,TGTGCCAGCAGCCGCGGAGCGGGGGGTTCAGATACGCAGTATTTT,TRBD2,TRBJ2-3,TRBV5-4,.
CATSRDSSGGETQYF,TGTGCCACCAGCAGAGATTCATCGGGTGGGGAGACCCAGTACTTC,.,TRBJ2-5,TRBV15,.
CAWSKGVPTDQPQHF,TGTGCCTGGAGTAAAGGGGTCCCGACAGATCAGCCCCAGCATTTT,.,TRBJ1-5,TRBV30,.
CATSRVGGTSSYNSPLHF,TGTGCCACCAGCAGAGTCGGGGGGACGAGCTCCTATAATTCACCCCTCCACTTT,.,TRBJ1-6,TRBV15,few
CSGGQGFDMNTEAFF,TGCAGCGGGGGACAGGGGTTCGACATGAACACTGAAGCTTTCTTT,TRBD1,TRBJ1-1,TRBV29-1,.
CASSQEGGRQETQYF,TGTGCCAGCAGCCAAGAAGGGGGCAGGCAAGAGACCCAGTACTTC,TRBD1,TRBJ2-5,TRBV4-2,.
CASSQRRPGGGNTIYF,TGCGCCAGCAGTCAACGTCGACCCGGAGGAGGAAACACCATATATTTT,.,TRBJ1-3,TRBV23-1,few
CAWRGYNEQFF,TGTGCCTGGAGGGGATACAATGAGCAGTTCTTC,.,TRBJ2-1,TRBV30,.
CATSRAKRTEAFF,TGTGCCACCAGCAGGGCCAAGAGGACTGAAGCTTTCTTT,.,TRBJ1-1,TRBV15,.
CASSPRDRDSPLHF,TGTGCCAGCTCACCCCGGGACAGGGATTCACCCCTCCACTTT,TRBD1,TRBJ1-6,TRBV18,.
CATSRARTGSGTQYF,TGTGCCACCAGCAGGGCCCGGACAGGCTCCGGTACGCAGTATTTT,TRBD1,TRBJ2-3,TRBV15,.
CSVGTGVEQYF,TGCAGCGTTGGAACAGGGGTCGAGCAGTACTTC,TRBD1,TRBJ2-7,TRBV29-1,.
CASSLDGGRSRGYTF,TGTGCCAGCAGCTTAGACGGGGGGAGGTCTAGAGGCTACACCTTC,.,TRBJ1-2,TRBV7-2,.
CASSQAIRTYNEQFF,TGTGCCAGCAGCCAAGCGATCCGGACCTACAATGAGCAGTTCTTC,.,TRBJ2-1,TRBV4-2,.
CASSPGGNQPQHF,TGTGCCAGCAGCCCCGGAGGGAATCAGCCCCAGCATTTT,.,TRBJ1-5,TRBV7-9,few
CASRAGTANTEAFF,TGTGCCAGCAGGGCCGGGACAGCGAACACTGAAGCTTTCTTT,TRBD1,TRBJ1-1,TRBV6-5,few
CSAEITYGYTF,TGCAGTGCAGAAATTACCTATGGCTACACCTTC,.,TRBJ1-2,TRBV20-1,few
CASSYDGSEKLFF,TGTGCCAGCAGTTACGACGGGAGTGAAAAACTGTTTTTT,.,TRBJ1-4,TRBV6-5,.
CASSDPGQGHYGYTF,TGTGCCAGCAGTGACCCGGGACAGGGACACTATGGCTACACCTTC,TRBD1,TRBJ1-2,TRBV27,.
CASSLNGANTGELFF,TGTGCCAGCAGCTTAAACGGCGCAAACACCGGGGAGCTGTTTTTT,.,TRBJ2-2,TRBV7-3,few
CASSSGTANSPLHF,TGCGCCAGCAGCTCTGGGACAGCCAATTCACCCCTCCACTTT,TRBD1,TRBJ1-6,TRBV5-1,.
CASSPGGQHDSPLHF,TGTGCCAGCAGTCCCGGGGGACAGCATGATTCACCCCTCCACTTT,TRBD1,TRBJ1-6,TRBV27,few
CSVRTESSYNSPLHF,TGCAGCGTACGGACGGAGAGCTCCTATAATTCACCCCTCCACTTT,.,TRBJ1-6,TRBV29-1,.
CAWRYPSPGGSGANVLTF,TGTGCCTGGAGATACCCCTCCCCCGGGGGCTCTGGGGCCAACGTCCTGACTTTC,.,TRBJ2-6,TRBV30,.
CAWSLGTYTEAFF,TGTGCCTGGAGTTTAGGGACCTACACTGAAGCTTTCTTT,.,TRBJ1-1,TRBV30,.
CASTQPQHF,TGTGCCAGCACCCAGCCCCAGCATTTT,.,TRBJ1-5,TRBV27,.
CASSLGWAGPQFF,TGTGCCAGCAGCTTGGGTTGGGCGGGGCCCCAGTTCTTC,.,TRBJ2-1,TRBV7-9,few
CSVEVGVAETQYF,TGCAGCGTTGAAGTGGGGGTGGCAGAGACCCAGTACTTC,.,TRBJ2-5,TRBV29-1,.
CASSQVVNTQYF,TGTGCCAGCAGCCAAGTGGTGAATACGCAGTATTTT,.,TRBJ2-3,TRBV14,few
CASSRAGPLNEKLFF,TGTGCCAGCAGTCGTGCTGGGCCGCTTAATGAAAAACTGTTTTTT,.,TRBJ1-4,TRBV6-5,.
CASSLGDPRDPQHF,TGCGCCAGCAGCTTGGGAGACCCGCGGGATCCCCAGCATTTT,.,TRBJ1-5,TRBV5-1,.
CSVGGLGDGYTF,TGCAGCGTGGGGGGCCTGGGCGATGGCTACACCTTC,.,TRBJ1-2,TRBV29-1,.
CASSLDQAKNIQYF,TGTGCCAGCAGCCTCGACCAAGCCAAAAACATTCAGTACTTC,.,TRBJ2-4,TRBV7-2,.
CASRSTGQPQHF,TGTGCCAGCAGGTCAACAGGCCAGCCCCAGCATTTT,.,TRBJ1-5,TRBV2,.
CATSPFEEETQYF,TGTGCCACCAGCCCATTCGAGGAAGAGACCCAGTACTTC,.,TRBJ2-5,TRBV15,.
CSVRQAALYEQYF,TGCAGCGTGCGACAGGCAGCGCTTTACGAGCAGTACTTC,.,TRBJ2-7,TRBV29-1,few
CASSDRSQNQPQHF,TGTGCCAGCAGTGACAGGAGCCAGAATCAGCCCCAGCATTTT,.,TRBJ1-5,TRBV6-5,.
CSVKTPRLGSYEQYF,TGCAGCGTCAAGACGCCGCGCCTGGGGTCCTACGAGCAGTACTTC,.,TRBJ2-7,TRBV29-1,.
CSVDQGLAEAFF,TGCAGCGTTGACCAGGGATTGGCCGAAGCTTTCTTT,.,TRBJ1-1,TRBV29-1,few
CASSRGTSQETQYF,TGCGCCAGCAGCCGAGGGACTAGCCAAGAGACCCAGTACTTC,TRBD2,TRBJ2-5,TRBV5-1,once
CASSLEALTNTGELFF,TGTGCCAGCAGCTTAGAGGCACTGACGAACACCGGGGAGCTGTTTTTT,.,TRBJ2-2,TRBV11-2,.
CASSPIGGSNQPQHF,TGTGCCAGCAGCCCCATAGGGGGGAGCAATCAGCCCCAGCATTTT,.,TRBJ1-5,TRBV7-2,.
CASYPDGGYEQYF,TGTGCATCCTACCCCGACGGAGGCTACGAGCAGTACTTC,.,TRBJ2-7,TRBV30,.
CASSRRVTNTEAFF,TGTGCCAGCAGCAGGCGGGTAACGAACACTGAAGCTTTCTTT,.,TRBJ1-1,TRBV13,.
CASSYSPGSYGYTF,TGTGCCAGCAGTTACTCCCCAGGCTCATATGGCTACACCTTC,.,TRBJ1-2,TRBV6-5,once
CATSREAGYYEQYF,TGTGCCACCAGCAGAGAGGCGGGCTACTACGAGCAGTACTTC,.,TRBJ2-7,TRBV15,few
CASSPNLEAGYTF,TGTGCCAGCAGCCCGAACTTAGAAGCCGGCTACACCTTC,.,TRBJ1-2,TRBV14,.
CASSLRGAGDTQYF,TGTGCCAGCAGTCTACGGGGGGCCGGAGATACGCAGTATTTT,.,TRBJ2-3,TRBV2,.
CASSYSGTGNYGYTF,TGTGCCAGCAGTTACTCGGGGACAGGGAACTATGGCTACACCTTC,TRBD1,TRBJ1-2,TRBV6-5,once
CASSLPTGGRETQYF,TGTGCCAGCAGCCTGCCCACAGGGGGCAGGGAGACCCAGTACTTC,TRBD1,TRBJ2-5,TRBV7-9,.
CSPRAGSISYEQYF,TGCAGCCCTCGGGCGGGGAGCATCTCCTACGAGCAGTACTTC,.,TRBJ2-7,TRBV29-1,.
CSVVAGGYGTQYF,TGCAGCGTTGTAGCGGGTGGGTACGGTACGCAGTATTTT,TRBD2,TRBJ2-3,TRBV29-1,few
CAWSVLAGVQETQYF,TGTGCCTGGAGTGTTTTAGCGGGGGTTCAAGAGACCCAGTACTTC,TRBD2,TRBJ2-5,TRBV30,few
CASSERGNEQFF,TGTGCCAGCAGCGAAAGGGGGAATGAGCAGTTCTTC,.,TRBJ2-1,TRBV6-5,few
CASGQGVTNSPLHF,TGCGCCAGCGGGCAGGGGGTCACGAATTCACCCCTCCACTTT,TRBD1,TRBJ1-6,TRBV5-1,few
CASSHQGSQPQHF,TGTGCCAGCAGTCACCAGGGGAGCCAGCCCCAGCATTTT,.,TRBJ1-5,TRBV27,.
CACFVGNEKLFF,TGTGCCTGCTTCGTGGGAAATGAAAAACTGTTTTTT,.,TRBJ1-4,TRBV30,.